Listed here are 23 T cell receptor beta chains from one sample, sequenced in a study of blood T cell repertoires in COVID-19. Assay used: immunoSEQ multiplex PCR; TCRdb lists only in-frame clones, some missing. Counted here are roughly 340,000 clones, roughly nine tenths occurring once; the ten biggest clones make up 0.95% to 1.1%. Sequenced input: PBMCs or T cells enriched from blood (not recorded which). Receptors were obtained from a man younger than 30 who had recovered from COVID-19.

The V call is TRBV6-5, the J call TRBJ2-7; unclear D gene. Germline V gene data show CDR1 as MNHEY and CDR2 as SVGAGI. This CDR3 contains 12 residues. Trimming stripped 6 bases from V and 5 bases from J, with 11 bases between. The CDR3 DNA reads TGTGCCAGCAGGGCCTCGGCGGACGAGCAGTACTTC. As protein: CASRASADEQYF.

The CDR3 bases are TGCGCCAGCAGCCAAGACGGTCGGCAGGGGATCCCCTATGGCTACACCTTC. Translated, it gives CASSQDGRQGIPYGYTF. V gene TRBV4-1 combines with J gene TRBJ1-2; the D gene is possibly TRBD1 (6 bases). The CDR3 totals 17 residues. V lost 0 bases, J lost 4 bases, and 18 bases lay in between. Per germline, CDR1 MGHRA and CDR2 YSYEKL.

This chain links TRBV2 with TRBJ2-1; 10 nucleotides match TRBD2. Trimming removed 6 bases from V and 2 bases from J; junction bases left unmatched: 7. Germline CDR1 reads SNHLY; CDR2 reads FYNNEI. There are 16 residues in the CDR3. The CDR3 sequence is CASRSVTSGTYNEQFF. The DNA of the CDR3 is TGTGCCAGCAGGTCCGTAACTAGCGGGACCTACAATGAGCAGTTCTTC.

This rearrangement joins TRBV28 to TRBJ1-1, with D tentatively TRBD1 (5 bases). The CDR3 has 15 residues. Germline V gene sequence: CDR1 MDHEN, CDR2 SYDVKM. Deletions cut 5 bases from V and 1 base from J, with 14 bases between. The CDR3 DNA follows: TGTGCCAGCAGTATGGGGGGAGCAGGGAACACTGAAGCTTTCTTT. Translation gives CASSMGGAGNTEAFF.

The chain combines TRBV20-1 with TRBJ2-1, with 9 positions matching TRBD2. Losses at the gene ends were 3 bases for V and 6 bases for J; bases not matched to a gene: 9. CDR3 size: 15 residues. Germline CDR1 and CDR2: DFQATT and SNEGSKA (reference sequence). This CDR3 reads CSASLMASGINEQFF. For the CDR3, the DNA is TGCAGTGCTAGTTTGATGGCTAGCGGGATCAATGAGCAGTTCTTC.

The chain employs TRBV4-1 and TRBJ1-5, with D possibly being TRBD1 (5 bases). V was clipped by 1 base and J by 2 bases, with 9 bases between them. The CDR3 length is 15 residues. Germline V CDR1 and CDR2: MGHRA, YSYEKL. The CDR3 is CASSQGRGGNQPQHF. The CDR3 nucleotides are TGCGCCAGCAGCCAAGGGCGGGGCGGCAATCAGCCCCAGCATTTT.

This chain uses TRBV6-5 with TRBJ2-7, with 7 nucleotides matching TRBD1. V lost 4 bases and J lost 0; bases outside the gene matches: 3. Germline loops: CDR1 MNHEY, CDR2 SVGAGI. CDR3 length equals 14 residues. The CDR3 DNA is TGTGCCAGCAGTTTAGACAGGGCCTCCTACGAGCAGTACTTC. Translated, it gives CASSLDRASYEQYF.

For this clone: One junction end does not reproduce the germline sequence, and a read error may be involved. The chain recombines TRBV2 with TRBJ1-1, with 8 bases identical to TRBD1. The CDR3 extends over 12 amino acids. Germline V gives CDR1 SNHLY, CDR2 FYNNEI. CDR3 bases: TGTGCCAGCCGTGACAGGGGCACTGAAGCTTTCTTT. It is translated as CASRDRGTEAFF.

This chain joins TRBV5-1 and TRBJ2-1, with 11 bases lining up with TRBD2. With 3 bases clipped from V and 7 bases from J, the junction kept 6 bases outside the gene matches. The germline V gene has CDR1 SGHRS and CDR2 YFSETQ. This CDR3 has 15 amino acids. The CDR3 DNA follows: TGCGCCAGCAGCTGGCTAGCGGGAGGCGGAAATGAGCAGTTCTTC. Translated: CASSWLAGGGNEQFF.

This clone came up a few times. The DNA for the CDR3 is TGTGCCAGCAGCCAATCGCAGGGGAGAGGAGGCTACACCTTC. Translated, it gives CASSQSQGRGGYTF. The chain combines TRBV14 with TRBJ1-2; D perhaps matches TRBD1 (6 bases). The CDR3 totals 14 residues. V was shortened by 2 bases and J by 8 bases, with 15 bases between the two germline ends. CDR1 is SGHDN, CDR2 FVKESK, per germline.

This chain joins TRBV7-2 and TRBJ1-2; 9 positions match TRBD1. J lost 3 bases, V lost 5 bases, and 4 bases had no gene match. This CDR3 comprises 14 residues. CDR1 is SGHTA, CDR2 FQGNSA, per germline. For the CDR3, the DNA is TGTGCCAGCAGCCCGGGACAGGGTCACTATGGCTACACCTTC. Translating it yields CASSPGQGHYGYTF.

The rearrangement joins TRBV6-5 to TRBJ1-2; D gene ambiguous. Trimming pared 6 bases from V and 8 bases from J, leaving 13 bases between. The length of the CDR3 is 12 residues. The germline CDR1 and CDR2 sequences are MNHEY and SVGAGI. The CDR3 nucleotides are TGTGCCAGCAGCTCACTAGGAAGAGGCTACACCTTC. This encodes CASSSLGRGYTF.

The chain couples TRBV6-2 or TRBV6-3 to TRBJ2-1; 12 bases match TRBD2. V dropped 4 bases and J dropped 9; count of bases not matched to a gene: 7. Germline CDR1 and CDR2: MNHEY and SVGEGT. The CDR3 contains 15 residues. DNA for the CDR3: TGTGCCAGCAGTTCCCGACTAGCGGGAGACGCTGAGCAGTTCTTC. It specifies CASSSRLAGDAEQFF.

The chain couples TRBV7-2 to TRBJ2-1; TRBD2 matches 12 bases. CDR3 length equals 16 residues. After removal of 2 bases from V and 6 bases from J, the junction contained 5 bases not matched to a gene. Germline CDR1 reads SGHTA; CDR2 reads FQGNSA. In DNA, the CDR3 is TGTGCCAGCAGCTTAAGACTAGCGGGGGTACTCAATGAGCAGTTCTTC. Protein product: CASSLRLAGVLNEQFF.

The chain employs TRBV29-1 and TRBJ2-3; 10 positions agree with TRBD2. Germline lookup yields CDR1 SQVTM and CDR2 ANQGSEA. Trimming cost V 5 bases and J 2 bases; bases outside gene matches: 4. This CDR3 has 14 amino acids. The CDR3 loop is CSVLAGVTTDTQYF. Here the CDR3 DNA reads TGCAGCGTTCTAGCGGGGGTTACCACAGATACGCAGTATTTT.

V gene TRBV3-1 (or the pseudogene TRBV3-2) combines with J gene TRBJ2-7; 7 bases match TRBD2. This CDR3 is 15 amino acids long. V lost 4 bases, J lost 5 bases, and 11 bases stayed unmatched. In germline, CDR1 is LGHDT, CDR2 YNNKEL (reference sequence). CDR3 amino acids: CASSRPEAGHDEQYF. Here the CDR3 DNA reads TGTGCCAGCAGCCGACCGGAAGCGGGGCACGACGAGCAGTACTTC.

In this sample, this clone turned up once. This chain uses TRBV15 with TRBJ2-7; D may be TRBD1 (5 bases). V gave up 0 bases and J gave up 0 bases, with 12 bases separating them. This CDR3 comprises 16 residues. Germline V gene lookup returns CDR1 LNHNV and CDR2 YYDKDF (reference sequence). The CDR3 bases are TGTGCCACCAGCAGAGATGTCAGGGCAAGCTCCTACGAGCAGTACTTC. Encoded protein: CATSRDVRASSYEQYF.

V usage is TRBV9 and J usage is TRBJ1-2; 9 bases map to TRBD1. The ends lost 6 bases at V and 5 bases at J; junction bases unmatched: 8. There are 14 residues in the CDR3. Germline V gives CDR1 SGDLS, CDR2 YYNGEE. This CDR3 is CASNPTGGRYGYTF. CDR3 DNA sequence: TGTGCCAGCAATCCAACAGGGGGCCGTTATGGCTACACCTTC.

About this clone itself: A much larger clone differs by one base, so this may be a read error. V and J are TRBV13 and TRBJ2-5; 13 nucleotides agree with TRBD2. Germline V gives CDR1 PRHDT, CDR2 FYEKMQ (reference sequence). The CDR3 spans 14 residues. V shed 4 bases, J shed 5 bases, and the junction held 1 base outside the gene matches. The CDR3 reads CASSWTSGGETQYF. DNA for the CDR3: TGTGCCAGCAGCTGGACTAGCGGGGGCGAGACCCAGTACTTC. Together with reference TRBV13 and TRBJ2-5, the CDR3 gives the full variable domain: AAGVIQSPRHLIKEKRETATLKCYPIPRHDTVYWYQQGPGQDPQFLISFYEKMQSDKGSIPDRFSAQQFSDYHSELNMSSLELGDSALYFCASSWTSGGETQYFGPGTRLLVL.

The chain carries TRBV18 and TRBJ2-3, with 11 bases fitting TRBD2. The V and J ends lost 4 bases and 7 bases, in that order; junction bases with no gene match: 16. This CDR3 is built from 18 residues. Per germline, CDR1 KGHSH and CDR2 LQKENI. CDR3 coding DNA: TGTGCCAGCTCACGTGGGACTAGCGGTTTGGGTGGCGGTCATACGCAGTATTTT. This codes for CASSRGTSGLGGGHTQYF.

The chain carries TRBV11-3 and TRBJ2-2; tentatively, D is TRBD2 (6 bases). Germline loops: CDR1 SGHNT, CDR2 YENEEA. CDR3 length equals 16 residues. V was shortened by 1 base and J by 3 bases, with 12 bases between the two germline ends. This CDR3 reads CASSLGPGVDTGELFF. The CDR3 DNA sequence: TGTGCCAGCAGCTTAGGGCCGGGGGTAGACACCGGGGAGCTGTTTTTT.

V and J are TRBV9 and TRBJ2-1; TRBD2 agrees at 9 bases. CDR1 and CDR2 from the germline V gene are SGDLS and YYNGEE. J lost 6 bases, V lost 5 bases, and 6 bases had no gene match. The CDR3 totals 14 residues. The CDR3 sequence: CASSSGSYRNEQFF. The CDR3 DNA sequence: TGTGCCAGCAGTAGCGGGAGTTATCGCAATGAGCAGTTCTTC.

This chain uses TRBV4-1 with TRBJ2-2; D gene ambiguous. Germline CDR1 MGHRA, CDR2 YSYEKL. The CDR3 has 16 residues. Trimming stripped 1 base from V and 5 bases from J, with 14 bases between. The CDR3 DNA follows: TGCGCCAGCAGCCAAGTACAGTCTGGTTCGACCGGGGAGCTGTTTTTT. It yields the protein CASSQVQSGSTGELFF.